Below, 11 T cell receptor beta chains from the same sample are listed, as sequenced in a study of blood T cells in healthy people across ages. A second PCR, run for about 6 to 11 cycles, used a sample-barcoded 5' primer plus a J-beta primer mix. TCRdb itself ran the 5' RACE reads through MiXCR, one entry per CDR3 protein. The data contain some 730,000 distinct CDR3 sequences, approximately 22% of them singletons. Sequencing was performed on blood. The source of these receptors is a man between 65 and 79 years old in good health.

The gene calls are TRBV27 and TRBJ1-5; D unresolved. Trimming took 5 bases from V and 6 from J, leaving 17 bases between them. The CDR3 has 15 residues. Germline loops: CDR1 MNHEY, CDR2 SMNVEV (reference sequence). DNA of the CDR3: TGTGCCAGCAGTCCCAGAGCGGACGTCGGTCAGCCCCAGCATTTT. Its protein is CASSPRADVGQPQHF.

This clonotype has ten or more counts. J is TRBJ2-1 and V is TRBV6-6, with TRBD2 identical over 8 bases. The V and J ends lost 8 bases and 2 bases, in that order; junction bases with no gene match: 8. Germline V gene sequence: CDR1 MNHNY, CDR2 SVGAGI (reference sequence). The CDR3 has 15 residues. DNA for the CDR3: TGTGCCAGCCGCGAAATAGCGGGGACCTACAATGAGCAGTTCTTC. This encodes CASREIAGTYNEQFF.

Comments on this clonotype: The CDR3 does not end in the conserved phenylalanine or tryptophan, so this is likely a read error. This chain's CDR3 is CASNYQTPGQGPQGNTIYL. Here the CDR3 DNA reads TGTGCCAGCAACTACCAAACTCCCGGACAGGGACCGCAAGGAAACACCATATATCTT. The chain links TRBV6-1 to TRBJ1-3, with 8 bases matching TRBD1. The germline gives CDR1 MNHNS, CDR2 SASEGT. V was clipped by 7 bases and J by 4 bases; unmatched bases: 21. The CDR3 consists of 19 residues.

The chain is built from TRBV10-3 and TRBJ2-7; 12 positions agree with TRBD2. After removal of 6 bases from V and 7 bases from J, the junction contained 7 bases not matched to a gene. The CDR3 loop spans 14 amino acids. The germline V gene encodes CDR1 ENHRY and CDR2 SYGVKD. The CDR3 loop reads CAISSTSGSEEQYV. CDR3 sequence (DNA): TGTGCCATCAGCTCGACTAGCGGGAGTGAGGAGCAGTACGTC.

V is TRBV30 and J is TRBJ1-6; weak D call: TRBD1 (5 bases). This CDR3 is built from 13 residues. Germline V lookup: CDR1 GTSNPN, CDR2 SVGIG (reference sequence). V was trimmed by 4 bases and J by 4 bases, leaving 8 bases between them. The chain's CDR3 is CAWMGQYNSPLHF. DNA for the CDR3: TGTGCCTGGATGGGGCAGTATAATTCACCCCTCCACTTT.

The CDR3 DNA reads as TGTGCCAGCTCGCCCGGGACAGGGAGACGGACCCAGTACTTC. The encoded protein is CASSPGTGRRTQYF. This sequence joins TRBV2 and TRBJ2-5, with 9 bases identical to TRBD1. The junction had 11 bases not matched to a gene; V was cut back by 8 bases and J by 7 bases. The CDR3 is 14 residues long. The germline gives CDR1 SNHLY, CDR2 FYNNEI. The variable domain in full, with the rest retrieved from reference TRBV2 and TRBJ2-5, is EPEVTQTPSHQVTQMGQEVILRCVPISNHLYFYWYRQILGQKVEFLVSFYNNEISEKSEIFDDQFSVERPDGSNFTLKIRSTKLEDSAMYFCASSPGTGRRTQYFGPGTRLLVL.

This clonotype has more than one count but fewer than ten. This chain links TRBV20-1 with TRBJ2-1, with 7 bases lining up with TRBD2. The CDR3 loop spans 17 amino acids. With V trimmed by 0 bases and J by 0 bases, 8 bases remained unmatched. The V gene's germline CDR1 is DFQATT and CDR2 SNEGSKA (reference sequence). The chain's CDR3 is CSAREGGISLSYNEQFF. For the CDR3, the DNA is TGCAGTGCTAGAGAGGGGGGGATTAGCCTCTCCTACAATGAGCAGTTCTTC.

V gene TRBV6-6 combines with J gene TRBJ1-1; D may be TRBD1 (6 bases). The CDR3 runs to 11 residues. V shed 7 bases and J shed 7 bases, with 10 bases lying between them. CDR1 and CDR2 from the germline V gene are MNHNY and SVGAGI (reference sequence). The CDR3 sequence is CASTWTDEAFF. As DNA, the CDR3 is TGTGCCAGCACCTGGACAGATGAAGCTTTCTTT.

This clonotype was counted between two and nine times. This rearrangement joins TRBV18 to TRBJ2-1; D might be TRBD1 or TRBD2, each matching 5 bases. The ends were cut back, 0 bases at V and 0 bases at J, with 6 bases in the middle. There are 15 residues in the CDR3. Germline assignment: CDR1 KGHSH and CDR2 LQKENI. The CDR3 nucleotides read TGTGCCAGCTCACCACCGAGGGGCTCCTACAATGAGCAGTTCTTC. It codes for CASSPPRGSYNEQFF.

This clonotype appeared a few times. This chain joins TRBV14 and TRBJ1-1; unclear D gene. V lost 1 base, J lost 5 bases, and 14 bases lay in between. Germline-derived CDR1 and CDR2 are SGHDN and FVKESK. This CDR3 spans 15 amino acids. The CDR3 reads CASSQGGGFRTEAFF. DNA of the CDR3: TGTGCCAGCAGCCAAGGTGGAGGGTTTCGGACTGAAGCTTTCTTT.

This clonotype turned up a few times. The chain couples TRBV7-9 to TRBJ2-1; no firm D call. Between the trimmed V and J ends, which lost 2 bases and 8 bases, there was a span of 10 bases. CDR1 is SEHNR and CDR2 is FQNEAQ in the germline V gene (reference sequence). The CDR3 length is 13 residues. The CDR3 loop is CASSLSQTDEQFF. The CDR3 DNA reads TGTGCCAGCAGCTTATCACAGACGGATGAGCAGTTCTTC.